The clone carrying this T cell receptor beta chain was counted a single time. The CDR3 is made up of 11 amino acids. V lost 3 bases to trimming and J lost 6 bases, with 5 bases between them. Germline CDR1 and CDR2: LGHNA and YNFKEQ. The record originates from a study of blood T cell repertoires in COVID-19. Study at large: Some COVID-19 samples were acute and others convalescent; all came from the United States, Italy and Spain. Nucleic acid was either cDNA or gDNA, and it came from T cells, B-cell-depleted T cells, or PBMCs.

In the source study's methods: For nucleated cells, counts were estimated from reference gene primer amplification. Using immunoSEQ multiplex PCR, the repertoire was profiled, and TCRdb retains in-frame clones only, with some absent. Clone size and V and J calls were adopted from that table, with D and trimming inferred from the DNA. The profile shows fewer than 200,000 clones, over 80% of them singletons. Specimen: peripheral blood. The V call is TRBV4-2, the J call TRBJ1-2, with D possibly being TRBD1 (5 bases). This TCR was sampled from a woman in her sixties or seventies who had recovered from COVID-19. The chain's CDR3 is CASSQTDGYTF. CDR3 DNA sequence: TGTGCCAGCAGCCAGACAGATGGCTACACCTTC.